The clone carrying this T cell receptor beta chain occurred a few times. Individual cDNA molecules received unique molecular identifiers during library preparation. Via MiXCR, TCRdb re-called the 5' RACE reads, giving one row per CDR3 protein. The sample gives tens of thousands of distinct CDR3 sequences, approximately 17% of which show up once; just over 5% is in the top ten. These data belong to a study of early T cells in non-severe SARS-CoV-2 infection. Germline V gene lookup returns CDR1 SGHTA and CDR2 FQGNSA. The CDR3 totals 17 residues. V shed 8 bases and J shed 3 bases, with 26 bases lying between them.

The receptor comes from an adult who was a healthcare worker with PCR-confirmed SARS-CoV-2 infection or an uninfected control (not recorded which). The genes are TRBV7-2 and TRBJ2-7, with D perhaps being TRBD1 or TRBD2 (5 bases each). This material consisted of whole blood, taken at baseline. The CDR3 protein is CASGSPPGTLSHYEQYF. The CDR3 DNA is TGTGCCAGCGGATCCCCTCCCGGGACGCTTTCCCACTACGAGCAGTACTTC.